The next 11 T cell receptor beta chains were all read from a single sample in a study of blood T cell repertoires in COVID-19. The repertoire was sequenced with immunoSEQ multiplex PCR; TCRdb's copy has only in-frame clones and lacks some. Among roughly 380,000 clones listed, roughly 86% were seen once. The sequenced sample was peripheral blood. The receptors come from a human donor with acute or convalescent COVID-19. The donor label of this sample is uncertain.

The chain is built from TRBV7-8 and TRBJ1-3, with D unclear. The germline gives CDR1 SGHVS, CDR2 FQNEAQ. CDR3 length: 14 amino acids. V was cut by 5 bases and J by 7 bases, with 15 bases left in between. In nucleotides, the CDR3 is TGTGCCAGCAGCCTGAGATGGGGAGGGAACACCATATATTTT. As protein: CASSLRWGGNTIYF.

The V gene is TRBV18, the J gene TRBJ1-1; 8 positions match TRBD1. The J segment lost 4 bases and the V segment lost 3 bases, leaving 10 bases of the junction unmatched. The CDR3 extends over 16 amino acids. Per the germline V gene, CDR1 is KGHSH and CDR2 is LQKENI. DNA for the CDR3: TGTGCCAGCTCACCCCTCGGGACAGGAGGGAGCACTGAAGCTTTCTTT. Translating gives CASSPLGTGGSTEAFF.

The J gene is TRBJ2-2, the V gene TRBV7-6; weak D call: TRBD1 (5 bases). V gave up 3 bases and J gave up 6 bases, with 17 bases separating them. Germline V lookup: CDR1 SGHVS, CDR2 FNYEAQ. The CDR3 has 16 amino acids. The CDR3 nucleotides are TGTGCCAGCAGCTTGATGGGGCTTCTCAGCGCCGGGGAGCTGTTTTTT. Its protein is CASSLMGLLSAGELFF.

V is TRBV7-9 and J is TRBJ2-3; 11 nucleotides line up with TRBD2. The CDR3 runs 16 residues. Germline CDR1 is SEHNR and CDR2 is FQNEAQ (reference sequence). The ends lost 2 bases at V and 5 bases at J; junction bases unmatched: 6. The CDR3 DNA sequence: TGTGCCAGCAGCTTATATCGGGGACTAGCGGAAGATACGCAGTATTTT. Translating gives CASSLYRGLAEDTQYF.

This clone was found a few times. The rearrangement uses TRBV6-2 or TRBV6-3 and TRBJ1-5; D perhaps matches TRBD1 (6 bases). Germline V CDR1 and CDR2: MNHEY, SVGEGT. V was shortened by 0 bases and J by 2 bases, with 11 bases between the two germline ends. The CDR3 has 16 amino acids. The CDR3 is CASSYSRGAGNQPQHF. CDR3 nucleotides: TGTGCCAGCAGTTACTCCCGGGGGGCAGGCAATCAGCCCCAGCATTTT.

This clone was recorded only once. The genes are TRBV7-6 and TRBJ2-7; 10 nucleotides agree with TRBD1. V lost 2 bases and J lost 7; bases outside the gene matches: 14. This CDR3 contains 17 residues. The germline gives CDR1 SGHVS, CDR2 FNYEAQ. The CDR3 loop reads CASSLRGGTGALGEQYF. Here the CDR3 DNA reads TGTGCCAGCAGCTTACGGGGTGGGACAGGGGCACTAGGAGAGCAGTACTTC.

This clone has just one count. The genes are TRBV5-5 and TRBJ1-5, with 7 bases aligning to TRBD1. J was trimmed by 4 bases and V by 4 bases; bases with no gene match: 11. The CDR3 totals 16 residues. Looked up from germline, CDR1 is SGHKS and CDR2 is YYEKEE (reference sequence). CDR3: CASSGQVGALNQPQHF. The DNA for the CDR3 is TGTGCCAGCAGCGGACAGGTTGGGGCCCTTAATCAGCCCCAGCATTTT.

The chain recombines TRBV5-1 with TRBJ2-7; 9 positions agree with TRBD2. Per germline, CDR1 SGHRS and CDR2 YFSETQ. The trim removed 5 bases at V and 3 bases at J, leaving 9 bases unmatched. The CDR3 spans 15 residues. The CDR3 DNA reads TGCGCCAGCAGTCCTAGCGGGGTAGGGAGCTACGAGCAGTACTTC. Protein product: CASSPSGVGSYEQYF.

This rearrangement joins TRBV18 to TRBJ2-1, with 10 nucleotides matching TRBD2. CDR3 length: 16 amino acids. Looked up from germline, CDR1 is KGHSH and CDR2 is LQKENI. V was clipped by 4 bases and J by 9 bases; unmatched bases: 12. This CDR3 reads CASSLNLAGGWGEQFF. The CDR3 nucleotides are TGTGCCAGCTCACTCAATTTAGCGGGAGGTTGGGGTGAGCAGTTCTTC.

On this clone itself: The sample has other DNA sequences that encode this CDR3 too. V usage is TRBV3-1 (or the pseudogene TRBV3-2) and J usage is TRBJ2-1, with 7 bases fitting TRBD2. With V trimmed by 4 bases and J by 1 base, 4 bases remained unmatched. The CDR3 consists of 15 residues. Germline V gene sequence: CDR1 LGHDT, CDR2 YNNKEL (reference sequence). The CDR3 DNA reads as TGTGCCAGCAGCCCCCTAGCGGTGTCCTACAATGAGCAGTTCTTC. As protein: CASSPLAVSYNEQFF.

This chain joins TRBV29-1 and TRBJ2-7, with TRBD1 as a possible D gene (6 bases). This CDR3 is built from 16 residues. Germline CDR1 SQVTM, CDR2 ANQGSEA. The V end was cut by 0 bases, the J end by 6 bases, with 21 bases between. DNA of the CDR3: TGCAGCGTTGAAGATACGCCCACGGCAGGGGTTTTCGAGCAGTACTTC. Translating it yields CSVEDTPTAGVFEQYF.